These T cell receptor beta chains were read from a single sample in a study of cytomegalovirus exposure and HLA in healthy donors. The protocol was immunoSEQ multiplex PCR, while the TCRdb copy is restricted to in-frame clones and leaves out a portion. This table holds 140,000 or so clones, about 72% found once. The sequencing sample was made of PBMCs. These receptors all come from a middle-aged man in good health and CMV-seronegative. Each CDR3 is given without its conserved first and last residue. The D gene is left open where the match is weak.

CDR3 protein: ASSLTQGSSEQY
D gene: TRBD1
V gene: TRBV5-1
J gene: TRBJ2-7

CDR3 protein: ASSDQGALGSPLH
D gene: TRBD1
V gene: TRBV5-1
J gene: TRBJ1-6

CDR3 protein: ASSRDRVDGNTIY
D gene: TRBD1
V gene: TRBV14
J gene: TRBJ1-3

CDR3 protein: SVGIEAEAF
D gene: .
V gene: TRBV29-1
J gene: TRBJ1-1

CDR3 protein: ASSLTGNTEAF
D gene: .
V gene: TRBV5-5
J gene: TRBJ1-1

CDR3 protein: AISESIRGYWTANSYNEQF
D gene: .
V gene: TRBV10-3
J gene: TRBJ2-1

CDR3 protein: ASSLDNYEQY
D gene: .
V gene: TRBV5-1
J gene: TRBJ2-7

CDR3 protein: ASSFGGVRQETQY
D gene: .
V gene: TRBV28
J gene: TRBJ2-5

CDR3 protein: ASSSWTSGVYEQY
D gene: TRBD2
V gene: TRBV27
J gene: TRBJ2-7

CDR3 protein: ASSPGNQPQH
D gene: .
V gene: TRBV7-2
J gene: TRBJ1-5

CDR3 protein: AIRTGTERYYEQY
D gene: TRBD1
V gene: TRBV10-3
J gene: TRBJ2-7

CDR3 protein: ASSLGGLAEGGEF
D gene: TRBD2
V gene: TRBV5-6
J gene: TRBJ2-1

CDR3 protein: ASSLGLDQETQY
D gene: TRBD2
V gene: TRBV7-3
J gene: TRBJ2-5

CDR3 protein: ASSLQDSYNEQF
D gene: .
V gene: TRBV7-9
J gene: TRBJ2-1

CDR3 protein: ASSTGGTINEQY
D gene: TRBD2
V gene: TRBV9
J gene: TRBJ2-7

CDR3 protein: ASSSREGSEAF
D gene: .
V gene: TRBV2
J gene: TRBJ1-1

CDR3 protein: ASSDQGISYEQY
D gene: .
V gene: TRBV6-1
J gene: TRBJ2-7

CDR3 protein: ASSSNLRRFTYEQY
D gene: .
V gene: TRBV11-2
J gene: TRBJ2-7

CDR3 protein: ASIRGGEPDEQY
D gene: .
V gene: TRBV28
J gene: TRBJ2-7

CDR3 protein: ASSFGATGLVAF
D gene: .
V gene: TRBV7-2
J gene: TRBJ1-1

CDR3 protein: AISTSLAGGLADTQY
D gene: TRBD2
V gene: TRBV10-3
J gene: TRBJ2-3

CDR3 protein: SVEDYQGTYGYT
D gene: .
V gene: TRBV29-1
J gene: TRBJ1-2

CDR3 protein: ASSAFDRSGELNTEAF
D gene: .
V gene: TRBV19
J gene: TRBJ1-1

CDR3 protein: SVDPNNEQF
D gene: .
V gene: TRBV29-1
J gene: TRBJ2-1

CDR3 protein: ASSAWAGDPNTEAF
D gene: .
V gene: TRBV19
J gene: TRBJ1-1

CDR3 protein: ASSLDYRERYEQY
D gene: .
V gene: TRBV27
J gene: .

CDR3 protein: AWTAGRNHEQY
D gene: .
V gene: TRBV30
J gene: TRBJ2-7